The present T cell receptor beta chain was sequenced within a study of technical replicates of blood from four donors. Method: immunoSEQ multiplex PCR; TCRdb's copy keeps in-frame clones and lacks some. The table shows 55,000 to 75,000 clones, with 92% occurring only once. J was trimmed by 0 bases and V by 1 base; bases with no gene match: 9. Germline CDR1 reads SGHTA; CDR2 reads FQGNSA. The CDR3 is 19 residues long. The sample consisted of T cells isolated from PBMCs. The source is a human donor in good health. The genes are TRBV7-2 and TRBJ2-6; 7 bases fit TRBD1. The CDR3 region is CASSLVATGLTSGANVLTF. DNA of the CDR3: TGTGCCAGCAGCTTAGTCGCGACAGGGCTTACCTCTGGGGCCAACGTCCTGACTTTC.